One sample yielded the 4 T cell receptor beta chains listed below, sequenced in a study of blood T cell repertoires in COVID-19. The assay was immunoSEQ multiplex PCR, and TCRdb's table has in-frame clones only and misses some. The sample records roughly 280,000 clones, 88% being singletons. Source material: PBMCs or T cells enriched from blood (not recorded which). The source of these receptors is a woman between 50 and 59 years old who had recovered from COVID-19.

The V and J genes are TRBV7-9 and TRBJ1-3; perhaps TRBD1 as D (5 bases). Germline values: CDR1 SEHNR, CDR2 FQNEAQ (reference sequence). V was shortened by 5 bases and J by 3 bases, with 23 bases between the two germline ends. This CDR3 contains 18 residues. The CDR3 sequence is CASSPEPGAGRSGNTIYF. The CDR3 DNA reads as TGTGCCAGCAGCCCCGAGCCTGGGGCAGGGAGGAGTGGAAACACCATATATTTT.

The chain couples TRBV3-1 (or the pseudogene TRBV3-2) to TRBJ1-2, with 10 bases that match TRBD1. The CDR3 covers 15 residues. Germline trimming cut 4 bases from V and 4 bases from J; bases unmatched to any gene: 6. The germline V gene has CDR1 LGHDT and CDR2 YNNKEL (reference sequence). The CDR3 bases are TGTGCCAGCAGCCTACGGACAGGGGGAAGCTATGGCTACACCTTC. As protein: CASSLRTGGSYGYTF.

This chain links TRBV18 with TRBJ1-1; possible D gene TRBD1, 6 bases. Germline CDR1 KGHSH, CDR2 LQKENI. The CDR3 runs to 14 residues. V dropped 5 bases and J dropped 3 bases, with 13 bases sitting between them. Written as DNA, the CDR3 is TGTGCCAGCTCAGGGGGCAGGGGACACACTGAAGCTTTCTTT. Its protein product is CASSGGRGHTEAFF.

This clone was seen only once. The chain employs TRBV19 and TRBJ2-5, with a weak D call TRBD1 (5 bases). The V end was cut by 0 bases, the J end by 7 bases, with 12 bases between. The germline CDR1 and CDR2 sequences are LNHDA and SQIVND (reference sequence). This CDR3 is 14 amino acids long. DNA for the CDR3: TGTGCCAGTAGTATAGAATGGGGCGAAGGGACCCAGTACTTC. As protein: CASSIEWGEGTQYF.